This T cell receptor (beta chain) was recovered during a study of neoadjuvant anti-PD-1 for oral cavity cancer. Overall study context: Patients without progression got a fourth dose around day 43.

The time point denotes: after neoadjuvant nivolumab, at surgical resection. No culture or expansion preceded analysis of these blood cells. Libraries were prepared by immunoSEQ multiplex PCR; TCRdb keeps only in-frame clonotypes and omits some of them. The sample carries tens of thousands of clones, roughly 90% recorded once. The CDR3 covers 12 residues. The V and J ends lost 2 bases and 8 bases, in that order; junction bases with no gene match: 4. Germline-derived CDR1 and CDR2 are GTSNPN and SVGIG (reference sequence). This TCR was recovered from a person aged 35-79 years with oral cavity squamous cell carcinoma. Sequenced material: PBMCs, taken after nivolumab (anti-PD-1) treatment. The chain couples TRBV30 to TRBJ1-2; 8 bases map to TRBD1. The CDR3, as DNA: TGTGCCTGGAGTTCCTCAGGGGGCGGCTACACCTTC. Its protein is CAWSSSGGGYTF.